This is a list of T cell receptor beta chains from one sample in a study of blood T cells in healthy people across ages. TCRdb redid the calling of the 5' RACE reads with MiXCR, one entry per CDR3 protein. The sample includes 550,000 to 750,000 distinct CDR3 sequences, 21% of them seen just once. The sample consisted of blood. The receptors were gathered from a man in his 70s in good health. Both conserved end residues are part of each CDR3. The D gene is left open where the match is weak. A clone size is listed for some rows: how often the clone was seen (once, few, many), or a class if it is expanded.

CDR3nt | CDR3aa | v_gene | abundance | j_gene | d_gene
TGCAGTGCTAGGGGACTAGAAGGCTACGAGCAGTACTTC | CSARGLEGYEQYF | TRBV20-1 | NA | TRBJ2-7 | TRBD2
TGTGCCAGCAGACCCTCCCTACTAGCGAATGAGCAGTTCTTC | CASRPSLLANEQFF | TRBV12-3/TRBV12-4 | once | TRBJ2-1 | TRBD2
TGTGCCAGCAGTCCGTCAGGCCTAGCGGTCTACAATGAGCAGTTCTTC | CASSPSGLAVYNEQFF | TRBV6-2/TRBV6-3 | NA | TRBJ2-1 | TRBD2
TGCAGCGTTAGTCGGTCATCAAGCACAGATACGCAGTATTTT | CSVSRSSSTDTQYF | TRBV29-1 | NA | TRBJ2-3 | NA
TGCGCCAGCAGCCAAGAATCGAGGCCCCACTCCTACGAGCAGTACTTC | CASSQESRPHSYEQYF | TRBV4-1 | few | TRBJ2-7 | NA
TGTGCCAGCAGTTCCGCCCCTAGTAAAAAACTGTTTTTT | CASSSAPSKKLFF | TRBV28 | NA | TRBJ1-4 | NA
TGCAGCGTTGAAAATTCGGGGAACTACGAGCAGTACTTC | CSVENSGNYEQYF | TRBV29-1 | NA | TRBJ2-7 | NA
TGTACCAGCAGTTTTAGTAATGAGCAGTTCTTC | CTSSFSNEQFF | TRBV6-2/TRBV6-3 | NA | TRBJ2-1 | NA
TGTGCCAGCAGCTTCTGGCAGACCAACTCTGGAAACACCATATATTTT | CASSFWQTNSGNTIYF | TRBV7-9 | NA | TRBJ1-3 | NA
TGTGCCAGCAGCAATACAACAGTCGGAAAGACCCAGTACTTC | CASSNTTVGKTQYF | TRBV7-2 | NA | TRBJ2-5 | NA
TGTGCCAGCAGTCGACAGGACCGGGGCCCGGAAGCTTTCTTT | CASSRQDRGPEAFF | TRBV6-2/TRBV6-3 | few | TRBJ1-1 | NA
TGCAGTGCTAGAGATCTTATGGAGGTCCGCTCCTACAATGAGCAGTTCTTC | CSARDLMEVRSYNEQFF | TRBV20-1 | few | TRBJ2-1 | NA
TGCAGCGGAACGACAGGGAATGGCTACACCTTC | CSGTTGNGYTF | TRBV29-1 | once | TRBJ1-2 | TRBD1
TGTGCCAGCAGTTACCTAAAAGGCACAGGGGGCAATCAGCCCCAGCATTTT | CASSYLKGTGGNQPQHF | TRBV6-6 | many | TRBJ1-5 | TRBD1
TGTGCCACCAGTGACCCTGGGACAGGGGACGGCAATGAGCAGTTCTTC | CATSDPGTGDGNEQFF | TRBV24-1 | few | TRBJ2-1 | TRBD1
TGTGCCAGCAGCCCCACGGGACCGACTCTAAACACCGGGGAGCTGTTTTTT | CASSPTGPTLNTGELFF | TRBV2 | NA | TRBJ2-2 | NA